The T cell receptor (beta chain) described here comes from a study of T cells in Graves' hyperthyroidism and ophthalmopathy. This CDR3 spans 12 amino acids. Germline CDR1 SGHTA, CDR2 FQGNSA. With 5 bases removed from V and 7 bases from J, the gap between germline ends came to 8 bases. General study points: Most clonotypes expanded in the thyroid (above 0.001) were also present in blood.

To note about this clonotype: Its antigen is not known.

TCR beta CDR3 region amplification was performed from RNA transcripts. A first-round RT-PCR of the TCR CDR3 used the HTBI primer set. MiXCR, applied by TCRdb to the multiplex PCR reads, yields one record per CDR3 protein. The sample yields hundreds of thousands of distinct CDR3 sequences, over 35% seen once. This TCR was sampled from a young man with Graves' hyperthyroidism. V usage is TRBV7-2 and J usage is TRBJ2-2, with D unresolved. Sequencing input: blood. CDR3 sequence reads: CASSQVDGELFF. Written as DNA, the CDR3 is TGTGCCAGCAGCCAGGTCGACGGGGAGCTGTTTTTT. The full variable domain, completed using reference TRBV7-2 and TRBJ2-2, is GAGVSQSPSNKVTEKGKDVELRCDPISGHTALYWYRQSLGQGLEFLIYFQGNSAPDKSGLPSDRFSAERTGGSVSTLTIQRTQQEDSAVYLCASSQVDGELFFGEGSRLTVL.